What follows are 4 T cell receptor beta chains derived from one specimen sequenced in a study of patients and donors after allogeneic stem cell transplantation. TCRdb re-called the RT-PCR reads with MiXCR, one entry per CDR3 protein. The profile shows about 200,000 distinct CDR3 sequences, less than 45% of them singletons. The sequencing sample was made of blood, either unsorted or a sorted T cell fraction (not recorded which). The receptor source for this set is a human donor who was either an allogeneic HSCT recipient or a stem cell or donor lymphocyte infusion donor (not recorded which). It is not recorded whose cells these are; they may come from a transplant donor.

This clonotype has a handful of counts. This chain links TRBV27 with TRBJ2-7; D possibly matches TRBD1 or TRBD2 (5 bases each). CDR3 length: 13 residues. The ends were cut back, 5 bases at V and 3 bases at J, with 11 bases in the middle. The germline V gene encodes CDR1 MNHEY and CDR2 SMNVEV (reference sequence). The CDR3 reads CASSPGTNYEQYF. The CDR3 coding sequence is TGTGCCAGCAGTCCCGGGACCAACTACGAGCAGTACTTC.

The rearrangement uses TRBV12-3 or TRBV12-4 and TRBJ1-3; 11 nucleotides agree with TRBD1. The CDR3 consists of 14 residues. Trimming cost V 3 bases and J 8 bases; bases outside gene matches: 3. DNA of the CDR3: TGTGCCAGCAGTTTCGGGGACAGGGGGTACACCATATATTTT. This codes for CASSFGDRGYTIYF.

The chain combines TRBV21-1 with TRBJ2-4; the table gives TRBD2 as D, unverified against the DNA. TRBV21-1 is annotated as a pseudogene. The CDR3 has 19 residues. In nucleotides, the CDR3 is TGTGCCAGCAGCAAAGCGGGGTTAGTGGGGAGTAGGGCCAAAAACATTCAGTACTTC. Encoded protein: CASSKAGLVGSRAKNIQYF.

This clonotype appeared a few times. V is TRBV20-1 and J is TRBJ2-2, with 9 nucleotides matching TRBD2. Germline CDR1 reads DFQATT; CDR2 reads SNEGSKA (reference sequence). The CDR3 loop spans 15 amino acids. V was clipped by 5 bases and J by 7 bases; unmatched bases: 11. This CDR3 reads CSAYPIAGVVGELFF. CDR3 nucleotides: TGCAGTGCTTACCCCATAGCGGGAGTGGTCGGGGAGCTGTTTTTT.